This T cell receptor beta chain was obtained from a study of shared clonotypes between healthy human individuals. Regarding the study as a whole: Non-shared clonotypes had lower generation probabilities than clonotypes shared by all four sorted-subset donors.

Regarding this clone: Its antigen is currently unknown.

Germline CDR1 is MDHEN and CDR2 is SYDVKM. Trimming took 8 bases from V and 3 from J, leaving 14 bases between them. The CDR3 totals 14 residues. Genomic DNA of each subset was evenly split across several immunoSEQ plates. Clones were sequenced by immunoSEQ multiplex PCR, and TCRdb holds only the in-frame ones, with some missing. This sample has approximately 240,000 clones, with just over 65% found just once. This TCR was sampled from a man younger than 40 in good health. The V and J genes are TRBV28 and TRBJ2-1; no definite D call. Sequences were obtained from memory CD4+ T cells sorted from blood. Subset specified: CD45RA-negative fraction. Written as DNA, the CDR3 is TGTGCCAGCCGCGAGCTAGTGAACTACAATGAGCAGTTCTTC. It is translated as CASRELVNYNEQFF.